Below are 26 T cell receptor beta chains sequenced from a single sample in a study of control samples from healthy donors and cancer patients. Assay used: immunoSEQ multiplex PCR; TCRdb lists only in-frame clones, some missing. The table records 120,000 or so clones, about 92% of them present only once. Sequences were obtained from PBMCs. These receptor sequences come from a man aged 50 to 60 with head and neck cancer.

The rearrangement uses TRBV15 and TRBJ1-5; D is unresolved. V was pared by 1 base and J by 6 bases, with 10 bases between. This CDR3 has 14 amino acids. Germline V gene data show CDR1 as LNHNV and CDR2 as YYDKDF (reference sequence). The CDR3 DNA follows: TGTGCCACCAGCAGAGTAGTGGGCTCTCAGCCCCAGCATTTT. It specifies CATSRVVGSQPQHF.

This clone was recorded only once. The V and J genes are TRBV11-3 and TRBJ1-1, with 8 bases matching TRBD1. CDR3 length equals 16 residues. Germline loops: CDR1 SGHNT, CDR2 YENEEA. V was pared by 1 base and J by 3 bases, with 7 bases of the junction left unmatched. The CDR3 region is CASSLGQGLGDTEAFF. The CDR3 DNA reads TGTGCCAGCAGCTTAGGACAGGGGCTCGGCGACACTGAAGCTTTCTTT.

The chain joins TRBV7-9 to TRBJ2-1, with TRBD2 matching 14 bases. With V trimmed by 0 bases and J by 8 bases, 6 bases remained unmatched. There are 17 residues in the CDR3. Germline V lookup: CDR1 SEHNR, CDR2 FQNEAQ (reference sequence). In DNA form, the CDR3 reads TGTGCCAGCAGCTTAGCGACTAGCGGGGGGGCCAGGGATGAGCAGTTCTTC. This translates into CASSLATSGGARDEQFF.

This chain links TRBV7-9 with TRBJ1-5, with D uncertain. The germline V and J ends were trimmed by 1 base and 2 bases, with 9 bases remaining between them. This CDR3 has 15 residues. From germline, CDR1 is SEHNR and CDR2 FQNEAQ (reference sequence). In nucleotides, the CDR3 is TGTGCCAGCAGCTTAGGTGGGCAGGGCAATCAGCCCCAGCATTTT. It codes for CASSLGGQGNQPQHF.

V gene TRBV6-2 or TRBV6-3 combines with J gene TRBJ2-5; D unresolved. Germline values: CDR1 MNHEY, CDR2 SVGEGT. V was clipped by 6 bases and J by 6 bases, with 23 bases between them. The CDR3 is 16 amino acids. The CDR3 region is CASSPQAGRVTKTQYF. CDR3 nucleotide sequence: TGTGCCAGCAGCCCCCAGGCCGGTAGGGTCACGAAGACCCAGTACTTC.

Here the CDR3 reads CAVAVNEKLFF. The CDR3 DNA reads TGTGCAGTGGCGGTGAATGAAAAACTGTTTTTT. The V gene is TRBV25-1, the J gene TRBJ1-4; D is ambiguous. CDR1 MGHDK and CDR2 SYGVNS come from the germline V gene. The CDR3 loop spans 11 amino acids.

The rearrangement joins TRBV2 to TRBJ2-1; 10 bases are shared with TRBD2. The V gene's germline CDR1 is SNHLY and CDR2 FYNNEI. V lost 6 bases, J lost 8 bases, and 10 bases stayed unmatched. The CDR3 sequence is 15 residues long. The CDR3 protein is CASRLLAGTSYEQFF. CDR3 in DNA: TGTGCCAGCAGATTACTAGCGGGGACTTCGTATGAGCAGTTCTTC.

The V and J genes are TRBV6-2 or TRBV6-3 and TRBJ2-1; 12 bases match TRBD2. From germline, CDR1 is MNHEY and CDR2 SVGEGT. V lost 5 bases to trimming and J lost 4 bases; unmatched junction nucleotides: 3. This CDR3 is built from 15 residues. The CDR3 sequence: CASSQGLAGYNEQFF. The CDR3 DNA follows: TGTGCCAGCAGTCAGGGACTAGCGGGTTACAATGAGCAGTTCTTC.

The J gene is TRBJ2-7, the V gene TRBV10-3, with D possibly matching TRBD2 (7 bases). CDR3 length: 16 residues. The V end lost 0 bases, the J end lost 3 bases, and 15 bases lay between the germline ends. Per germline, CDR1 ENHRY and CDR2 SYGVKD. The CDR3 region is CAISESRLRGGYEQYF. The CDR3 DNA sequence: TGTGCCATCAGTGAGTCACGTCTAAGGGGGGGCTACGAGCAGTACTTC.

This clone was recorded once. The chain has TRBV19 and TRBJ1-2; no firm D call. The length of the CDR3 is 14 residues. The V and J ends lost 3 bases and 6 bases respectively, with 14 bases between them. Germline values: CDR1 LNHDA, CDR2 SQIVND (reference sequence). The CDR3 loop reads CASSILGRYHGYTF. For the CDR3, the DNA is TGTGCCAGTAGTATTCTGGGAAGGTATCATGGCTACACCTTC.

The J gene is TRBJ1-1, the V gene TRBV7-2, with D possibly matching TRBD1 (5 bases). The germline CDR1 and CDR2 sequences are SGHTA and FQGNSA. The CDR3 contains 13 residues. V dropped 10 bases and J dropped 1 base, with 13 bases sitting between them. In nucleotides, the CDR3 is TGTGCCACCGGGGACGGGTCGAACACTGAAGCTTTCTTT. Its translation: CATGDGSNTEAFF.

The rearrangement joins TRBV18 to TRBJ2-7, with 8 bases identical to TRBD1. Per germline, CDR1 KGHSH and CDR2 LQKENI. The CDR3 extends over 14 amino acids. Trimming at V came to 3 bases and at J to 2 bases, leaving 3 bases not matched to a gene. This CDR3 reads CASSPSGQAYEQYF. The CDR3 coding sequence is TGTGCCAGCTCACCCTCGGGACAGGCCTACGAGCAGTACTTC.

The gene calls are TRBV18 and TRBJ2-6, with D perhaps TRBD1 (6 bases). This CDR3 spans 17 amino acids. V was clipped by 1 base and J by 3 bases, with 13 bases between them. The V gene's germline CDR1 is KGHSH and CDR2 LQKENI. The CDR3 is CASSPRPRGSGANVLTF. The CDR3 DNA is TGTGCCAGCTCACCACGGCCCAGGGGAAGTGGGGCCAACGTCCTGACTTTC.

The chain uses TRBV5-6 and TRBJ2-3; TRBD2 matches 8 bases. CDR1 and CDR2 (germline): SGHDT, YYEEEE. The ends lost 1 base at V and 0 bases at J; junction bases unmatched: 10. This CDR3 has 18 amino acids. The CDR3 DNA reads TGTGCCAGCAGCTTGTTGACTCAGCGGGGGACTAGCACAGATACGCAGTATTTT. Protein sequence: CASSLLTQRGTSTDTQYF.

The chain links TRBV7-2 to TRBJ1-4; D uncertain. There are 15 residues in the CDR3. Germline V lookup: CDR1 SGHTA, CDR2 FQGNSA. V dropped 4 bases and J dropped 8 bases, with 17 bases sitting between them. The chain's CDR3 is CASSSPWGYREKLFF. The CDR3 DNA sequence: TGTGCCAGCAGCTCTCCCTGGGGATATCGGGAAAAACTGTTTTTT. Full variable domain (rest looked up from reference TRBV7-2 and TRBJ1-4): GAGVSQSPSNKVTEKGKDVELRCDPISGHTALYWYRQSLGQGLEFLIYFQGNSAPDKSGLPSDRFSAERTGGSVSTLTIQRTQQEDSAVYLCASSSPWGYREKLFFGSGTQLSVL.

The chain uses TRBV24-1 and TRBJ1-4; TRBD1 matches at 10 bases. V dropped 2 bases and J dropped 7; count of bases not matched to a gene: 3. This CDR3 spans 15 amino acids. CDR1 is KGHDR and CDR2 is SFDVKD in the germline V gene. The CDR3 DNA sequence: TGTGCCACCAGTGATTGGGGACAGGGGAGTGAAAAACTGTTTTTT. Amino acid sequence: CATSDWGQGSEKLFF.

The chain recombines TRBV3-1 (or the pseudogene TRBV3-2) with TRBJ2-3, with TRBD2 as a possible D gene (7 bases). CDR3 size: 14 residues. Germline CDR1 reads LGHDT; CDR2 reads YNNKEL (reference sequence). Deletions cut 3 bases from V and 12 bases from J, with 19 bases between. The CDR3 reads CASSQAGGLASQYF. CDR3 nucleotide sequence: TGTGCCAGCAGCCAGGCCGGGGGGCTAGCGAGCCAGTATTTT.

A remark on this clone: One end of the junction does not line up with germline, which may come from a read error. The genes are TRBV29-1 and TRBJ2-1; maybe TRBD2 (6 bases). The CDR3 sequence is 13 residues long. Germline assignment: CDR1 SQVTM and CDR2 ANQGSEA. In nucleotides, the CDR3 is TGCAGCAGCGTCGGGGACTCCTTCAATGAGCAGTTCTTC. Protein product: CSSVGDSFNEQFF.

The rearrangement joins TRBV7-2 to TRBJ1-1; TRBD1 matches at 9 bases. V shed 1 base, J shed 8 bases, and the junction held 11 bases outside the gene matches. Germline CDR1 reads SGHTA; CDR2 reads FQGNSA. This CDR3 has 16 amino acids. The CDR3 is CASSLDKPTGGQEAFF. The CDR3 DNA follows: TGTGCCAGCAGCTTAGACAAACCGACAGGGGGTCAGGAAGCTTTCTTT.

V is TRBV5-8 and J is TRBJ2-1, with 10 bases matching TRBD1. V trimming: 0 bases; J trimming: 7 bases; junction bases outside the gene matches: 7. Germline V gene sequence: CDR1 SGHTS, CDR2 YDEGEE. The CDR3 covers 16 residues. CDR3 in DNA: TGTGCCAGCAGCTTGGGGACAGGGGGGATAGCTAATGAGCAGTTCTTC. As protein: CASSLGTGGIANEQFF.

This chain joins TRBV21-1 and TRBJ2-1; TRBD2 is the table's D call, not checked against the DNA. TRBV21-1 is assigned pseudogene status. The CDR3 runs to 13 residues. The CDR3: CASSKFAYNEQFF. In DNA form, the CDR3 reads TGTGCCAGCAGCAAATTCGCCTACAATGAGCAGTTCTTC.

The chain links TRBV7-2 to TRBJ1-1; D is undetermined. Germline V gives CDR1 SGHTA, CDR2 FQGNSA. The germline V and J ends were trimmed by 2 bases and 7 bases, with 5 bases remaining between them. The CDR3 totals 11 residues. CDR3 residues: CASSLLFEAFF. For the CDR3, the DNA is TGTGCCAGCAGCTTACTGTTTGAAGCTTTCTTT.

The chain uses TRBV4-3 and TRBJ2-3; the match to TRBD2 covers 9 bases. The CDR3 is made up of 15 amino acids. With 1 base clipped from V and 7 bases from J, the junction kept 6 bases outside the gene matches. CDR1 and CDR2 (germline): LGHNA, YSLEER. The CDR3 sequence: CASSQVGSGGYTQYF. The CDR3 DNA reads TGCGCCAGCAGCCAAGTGGGTAGCGGGGGATATACGCAGTATTTT.

This chain links TRBV4-3 with TRBJ2-3; D ambiguous. CDR3 length: 16 amino acids. V lost 0 bases and J 4 bases, leaving 14 bases between the germline ends. Germline CDR1 LGHNA, CDR2 YSLEER. The CDR3 sequence is CASSQDTSASADTQYF. The CDR3 bases are TGCGCCAGCAGCCAAGACACGTCAGCATCGGCAGATACGCAGTATTTT.

The rearrangement uses TRBV28 and TRBJ1-4; a possible D gene is TRBD1 (6 bases). This CDR3 comprises 15 residues. The V and J ends lost 6 bases and 8 bases respectively, with 19 bases between them. Germline CDR1 reads MDHEN; CDR2 reads SYDVKM. CDR3 amino acids: CASRPTTGLREKLFF. The CDR3 DNA sequence: TGTGCCAGCAGGCCTACTACAGGGTTGCGCGAAAAACTGTTTTTT. The variable domain in full, with the rest retrieved from reference TRBV28 and TRBJ1-4, is DVKVTQSSRYLVKRTGEKVFLECVQDMDHENMFWYRQDPGLGLRLIYFSYDVKMKEKGDIPEGYSVSREKKERFSLILESASTNQTSMYLCASRPTTGLREKLFFGSGTQLSVL.

The chain has TRBV28 and TRBJ1-4, with TRBD1 identical over 10 bases. CDR1 and CDR2 from the germline V gene are MDHEN and SYDVKM. The CDR3 runs 23 residues. The V gene end was trimmed by 5 bases and the J gene end by 3 bases; junction bases not matched to a gene: 27. CDR3 nucleotide sequence: TGTGCCAGCAGTACGGAGAGGCTCACGGACAGGGGGGAATTTGCGAGGGCTAATGAAAAACTGTTTTTT. Its protein is CASSTERLTDRGEFARANEKLFF.